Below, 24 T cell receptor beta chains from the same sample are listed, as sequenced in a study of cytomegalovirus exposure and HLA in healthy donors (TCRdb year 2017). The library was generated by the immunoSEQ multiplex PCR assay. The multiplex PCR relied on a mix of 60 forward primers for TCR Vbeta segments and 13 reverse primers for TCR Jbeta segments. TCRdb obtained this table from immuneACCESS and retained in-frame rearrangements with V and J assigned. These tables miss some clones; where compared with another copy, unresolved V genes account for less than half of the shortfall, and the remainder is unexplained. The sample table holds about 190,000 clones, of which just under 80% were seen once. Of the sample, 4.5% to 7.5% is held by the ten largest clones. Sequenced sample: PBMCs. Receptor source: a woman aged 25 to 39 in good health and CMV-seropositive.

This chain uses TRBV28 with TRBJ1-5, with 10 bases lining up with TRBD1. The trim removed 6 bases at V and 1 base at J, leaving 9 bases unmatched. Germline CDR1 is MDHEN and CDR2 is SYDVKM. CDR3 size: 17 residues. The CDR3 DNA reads TGTGCCAGCAGATCTCGACAGGGGGCGAGGAGCAATCAGCCCCAGCATTTT. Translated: CASRSRQGARSNQPQHF.

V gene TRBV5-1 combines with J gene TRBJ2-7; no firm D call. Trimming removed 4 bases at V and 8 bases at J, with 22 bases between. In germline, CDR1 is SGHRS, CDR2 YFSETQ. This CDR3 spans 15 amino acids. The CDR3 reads CASSEHSGSGMKQYF. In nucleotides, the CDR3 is TGCGCCAGCAGCGAACATTCAGGTAGTGGTATGAAGCAGTACTTC.

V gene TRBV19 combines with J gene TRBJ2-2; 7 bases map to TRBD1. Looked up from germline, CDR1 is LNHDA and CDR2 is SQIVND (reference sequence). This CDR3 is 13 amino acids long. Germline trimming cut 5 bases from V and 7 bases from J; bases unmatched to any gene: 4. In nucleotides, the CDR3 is TGTGCCAGTAGTGCTACAGGGGTCGGGGAGCTGTTTTTT. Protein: CASSATGVGELFF.

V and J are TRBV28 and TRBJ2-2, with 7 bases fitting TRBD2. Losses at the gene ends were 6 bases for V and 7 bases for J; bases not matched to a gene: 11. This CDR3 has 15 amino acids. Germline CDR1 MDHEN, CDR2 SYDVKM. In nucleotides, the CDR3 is TGTGCCAGCAGGGGGGGGGAGGGCCGGGACGGGGAGCTGTTTTTT. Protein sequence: CASRGGEGRDGELFF.

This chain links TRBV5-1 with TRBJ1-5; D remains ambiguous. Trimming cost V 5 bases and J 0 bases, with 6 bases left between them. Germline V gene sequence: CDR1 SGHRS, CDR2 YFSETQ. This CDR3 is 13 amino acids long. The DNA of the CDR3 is TGCGCCAGCAGGTTGTATAGCAATCAGCCCCAGCATTTT. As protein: CASRLYSNQPQHF.

CDR3 sequence: CASSSPGETNNEQFF. In DNA, the CDR3 is TGCGCCAGCAGTTCACCAGGGGAAACCAACAATGAGCAGTTCTTC. V and J are TRBV4-1 and TRBJ2-1; tentatively, D is TRBD1 (6 bases). CDR3 size: 15 residues. The germline gives CDR1 MGHRA, CDR2 YSYEKL. Trimming took off 6 bases at V and 5 bases at J, with 17 bases between the two ends.

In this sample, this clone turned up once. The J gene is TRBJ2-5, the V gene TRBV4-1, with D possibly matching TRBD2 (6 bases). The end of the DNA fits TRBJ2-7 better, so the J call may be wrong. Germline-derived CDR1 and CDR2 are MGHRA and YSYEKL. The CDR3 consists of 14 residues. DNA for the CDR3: TGCGCCAGCAGCTTTGGAGGGAGCTCCTACGAGCAGTACTTC. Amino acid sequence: CASSFGGSSYEQYF.

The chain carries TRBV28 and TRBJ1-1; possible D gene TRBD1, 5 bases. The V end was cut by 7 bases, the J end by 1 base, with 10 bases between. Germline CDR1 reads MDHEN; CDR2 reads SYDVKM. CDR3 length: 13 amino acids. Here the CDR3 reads CASTTDGNTEAFF. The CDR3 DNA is TGTGCCAGCACGACAGACGGGAACACTGAAGCTTTCTTT.

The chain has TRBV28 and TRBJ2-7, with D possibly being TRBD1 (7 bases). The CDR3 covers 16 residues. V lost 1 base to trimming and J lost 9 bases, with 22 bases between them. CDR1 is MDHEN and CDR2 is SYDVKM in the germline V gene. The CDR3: CASSLSEAGGTRSQYF. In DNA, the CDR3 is TGTGCCAGCAGTTTATCGGAAGCAGGGGGGACGAGATCGCAGTACTTC. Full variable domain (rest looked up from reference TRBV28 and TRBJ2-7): DVKVTQSSRYLVKRTGEKVFLECVQDMDHENMFWYRQDPGLGLRLIYFSYDVKMKEKGDIPEGYSVSREKKERFSLILESASTNQTSMYLCASSLSEAGGTRSQYFGPGTRLTVT.

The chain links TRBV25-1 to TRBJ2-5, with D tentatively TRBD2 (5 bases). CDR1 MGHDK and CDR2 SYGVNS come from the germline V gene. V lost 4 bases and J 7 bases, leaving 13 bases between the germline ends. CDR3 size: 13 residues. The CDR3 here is CASSGRALGTQYF. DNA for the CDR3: TGTGCCAGCAGTGGGCGGGCCCTAGGGACCCAGTACTTC.

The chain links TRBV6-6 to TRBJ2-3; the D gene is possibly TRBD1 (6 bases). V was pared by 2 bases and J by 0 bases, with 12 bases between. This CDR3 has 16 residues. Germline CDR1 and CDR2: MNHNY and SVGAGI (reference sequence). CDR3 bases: TGTGCCAGCAGTTACGCCCCGGACAGAAGCACAGATACGCAGTATTTT. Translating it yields CASSYAPDRSTDTQYF.

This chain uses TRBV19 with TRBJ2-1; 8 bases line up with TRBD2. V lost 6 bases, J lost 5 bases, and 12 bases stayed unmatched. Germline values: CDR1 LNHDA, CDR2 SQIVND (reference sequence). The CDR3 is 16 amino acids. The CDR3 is CASRDSGVYWDNEQFF. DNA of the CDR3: TGTGCCAGTAGAGATAGCGGGGTGTATTGGGACAATGAGCAGTTCTTC. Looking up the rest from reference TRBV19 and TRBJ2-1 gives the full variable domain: DGGITQSPKYLFRKEGQNVTLSCEQNLNHDAMYWYRQDPGQGLRLIYYSQIVNDFQKGDIAEGYSVSREKKESFPLTVTSAQKNPTAFYLCASRDSGVYWDNEQFFGPGTRLTVL.

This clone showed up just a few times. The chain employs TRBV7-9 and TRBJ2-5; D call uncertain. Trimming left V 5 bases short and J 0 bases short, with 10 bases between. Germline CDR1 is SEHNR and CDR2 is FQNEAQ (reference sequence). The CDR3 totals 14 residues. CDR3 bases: TGTGCCAGCAGCGCCCAGAGGTACCAAGAGACCCAGTACTTC. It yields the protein CASSAQRYQETQYF. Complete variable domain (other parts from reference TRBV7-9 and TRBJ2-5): DTGVSQNPRHKITKRGQNVTFRCDPISEHNRLYWYRQTLGQGPEFLTYFQNEAQLEKSRLLSDRFSAERPKGSFSTLEIQRTEQGDSAMYLCASSAQRYQETQYFGPGTRLLVL.

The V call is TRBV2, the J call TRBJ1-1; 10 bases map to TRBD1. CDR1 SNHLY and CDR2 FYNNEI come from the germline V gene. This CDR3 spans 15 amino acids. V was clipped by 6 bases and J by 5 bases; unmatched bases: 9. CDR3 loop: CASSWTGGGRTEAFF. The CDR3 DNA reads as TGTGCCAGCAGCTGGACAGGGGGAGGTAGGACTGAAGCTTTCTTT.

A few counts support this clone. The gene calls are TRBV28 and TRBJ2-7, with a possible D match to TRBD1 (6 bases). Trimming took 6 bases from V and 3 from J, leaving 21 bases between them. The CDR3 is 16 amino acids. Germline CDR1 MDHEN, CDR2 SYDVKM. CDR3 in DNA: TGTGCCAGCAGCCCTTACAGGCCTGGGGGCCTCTACGAGCAGTACTTC. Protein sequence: CASSPYRPGGLYEQYF.

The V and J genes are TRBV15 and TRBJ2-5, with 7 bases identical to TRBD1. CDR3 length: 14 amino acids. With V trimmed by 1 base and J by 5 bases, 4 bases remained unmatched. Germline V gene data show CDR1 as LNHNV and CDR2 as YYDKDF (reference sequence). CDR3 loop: CATSRGQGWETQYF. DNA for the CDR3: TGTGCCACCAGCAGAGGACAGGGCTGGGAGACCCAGTACTTC.

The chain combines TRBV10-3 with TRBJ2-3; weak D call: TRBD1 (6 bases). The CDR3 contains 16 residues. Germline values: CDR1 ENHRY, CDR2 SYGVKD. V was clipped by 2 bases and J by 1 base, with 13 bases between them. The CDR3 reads CAISEGFHRGTDTQYF. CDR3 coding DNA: TGTGCCATCAGTGAGGGGTTTCACAGGGGCACAGATACGCAGTATTTT.

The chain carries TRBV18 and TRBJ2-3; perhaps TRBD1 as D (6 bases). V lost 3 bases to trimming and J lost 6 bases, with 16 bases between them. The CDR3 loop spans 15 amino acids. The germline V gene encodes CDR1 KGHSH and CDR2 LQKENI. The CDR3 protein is CASSPLSGQTDTQYF. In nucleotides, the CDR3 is TGTGCCAGCTCACCGCTCAGTGGACAGACTGATACGCAGTATTTT.

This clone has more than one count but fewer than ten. CDR3 protein: CASSVIVDEQFF. The CDR3 coding sequence is TGTGCCAGCAGTGTAATTGTAGATGAGCAGTTCTTC. The rearrangement uses TRBV6-6 and TRBJ2-1; D gene ambiguous. From germline, CDR1 is MNHNY and CDR2 SVGAGI (reference sequence). Trimming removed 5 bases at V and 8 bases at J, with 10 bases between. The CDR3 has 12 residues.

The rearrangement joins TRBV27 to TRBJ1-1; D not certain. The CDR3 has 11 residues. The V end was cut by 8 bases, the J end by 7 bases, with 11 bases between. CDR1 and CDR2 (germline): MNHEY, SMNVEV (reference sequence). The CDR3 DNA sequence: TGTGCCAGCTTAAACTCATATGAAGCTTTCTTT. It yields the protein CASLNSYEAFF.

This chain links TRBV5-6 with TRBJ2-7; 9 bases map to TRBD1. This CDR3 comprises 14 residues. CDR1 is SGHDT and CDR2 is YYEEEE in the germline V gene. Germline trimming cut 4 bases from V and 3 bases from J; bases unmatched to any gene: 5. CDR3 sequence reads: CASSGTGHLYEQYF. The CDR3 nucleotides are TGTGCCAGCAGCGGGACAGGGCACCTCTACGAGCAGTACTTC.

As DNA, the CDR3 is TGTGCCAGCAGCCAAGACGACAGCGTCGACATTTATCGCTACACCTTC. Its translation: CASSQDDSVDIYRYTF. The V gene is TRBV4-2, the J gene TRBJ1-2, with D possibly matching TRBD1 (5 bases). This CDR3 spans 16 amino acids. Trimming took off 0 bases at V and 9 bases at J, with 20 bases between the two ends. The germline V gene encodes CDR1 LGHNA and CDR2 YNFKEQ.

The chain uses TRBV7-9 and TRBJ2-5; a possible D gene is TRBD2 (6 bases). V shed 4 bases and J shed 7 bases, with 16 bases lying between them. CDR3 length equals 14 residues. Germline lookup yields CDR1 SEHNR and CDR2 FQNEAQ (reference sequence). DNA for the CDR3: TGTGCCAGCAGCTCGGCCCAGGAGGGATGGACCCAGTACTTC. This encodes CASSSAQEGWTQYF.

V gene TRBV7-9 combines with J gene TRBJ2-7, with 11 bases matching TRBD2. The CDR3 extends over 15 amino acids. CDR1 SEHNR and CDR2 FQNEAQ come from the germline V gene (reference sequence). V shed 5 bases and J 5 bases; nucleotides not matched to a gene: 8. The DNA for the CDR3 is TGTGCCAGCAGCCCTTCCCTAGCGGGAGGCAACGAGCAGTACTTC. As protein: CASSPSLAGGNEQYF.